The T cell receptor (beta chain) described here comes from a study of cytomegalovirus exposure and HLA in healthy donors. Study background: Of roughly 360 genotyped donors, roughly 81% grouped in the Caucasian-associated ancestry cluster. Study results and caveats: Usually a TCR sequence was rare, but some public TCRs were found in many donors. Earlier findings revealed that most TCR beta V segments proved productive either about 87% or about 30% of the time.

The V end was cut by 6 bases, the J end by 0 bases, with 11 bases between. The CDR3 sequence is 15 residues long. Germline-derived CDR1 and CDR2 are MNHEY and SVGAGI. For this clone: Its antigen remains unidentified.

Primers for the PCR totalled 60 Vbeta and 13 Jbeta. Assay: immunoSEQ multiplex PCR; the TCRdb copy retains only in-frame clones and omits some. This repertoire includes around 65,000 clones. The sequence came from a man younger than 45 in good health and CMV-seropositive. The sample comprised PBMCs. This chain uses TRBV6-5 with TRBJ2-2; perhaps TRBD1 as D (6 bases). This CDR3 is CASRLGTTNTGELFF. CDR3 in DNA: TGTGCCAGCAGGCTCGGGACAACGAACACCGGGGAGCTGTTTTTT.